This TCR beta chain emerged from a study of human T cells and chemical hapten exposure. CDR1 and CDR2 (germline): LGHNA, YSLEER. The CDR3 runs to 16 residues. The trim removed 0 bases at V and 6 bases at J, leaving 8 bases unmatched. Study results and caveats: Counts of TCRs expanded at PT1 correlated positively with patch test score.

Time point in this sample: patch test 1, 2 weeks after DPC sensitization. Noted treatment: therapeutic diphenylcyclopropenone sensitization with weekly scalp DPC. A few counts support this clonotype. Its target is unknown. TCRdb re-called the RACE reads through MiXCR, storing one row per CDR3 protein. The sample yields 95,000 to 150,000 distinct CDR3 sequences, roughly 13% seen once. This clonotype was obtained from a man between 18 and 29 years old with alopecia areata. Some clones in this sample may be carry-over from other donors' samples. V and J are TRBV4-3 and TRBJ2-3; 8 bases fit TRBD2. This sample comprised whole blood, obtained in connection with sensitization to the hapten diphenylcyclopropenone (DPC). CDR3 amino acids: CASSQDRGGGPDTQYF. The CDR3 DNA follows: TGCGCCAGCAGCCAAGATCGTGGCGGGGGGCCGGATACGCAGTATTTT.